The 9 T cell receptor beta chains reported below all come from one sample, sequenced in a study of blood T cell repertoires in COVID-19. Produced via immunoSEQ multiplex PCR; TCRdb's table is partial and in-frame only. Of 200,000 to 250,000 clones in the sample, 75% to 85% were seen once. The material sequenced was PBMCs or T cells enriched from blood (not recorded which). Source of these receptors: a man aged 40-49 years who had recovered from COVID-19.

The chain links TRBV4-2 to TRBJ1-2; possibly TRBD1 for D (5 bases). V lost 5 bases to trimming and J lost 3 bases, with 13 bases between them. Germline V CDR1 and CDR2: LGHNA, YNFKEQ. CDR3 length: 14 residues. The CDR3 reads CASSSEGAYYGYTF. Here the CDR3 DNA reads TGTGCCAGCAGCTCCGAAGGGGCCTACTATGGCTACACCTTC.

V usage is TRBV29-1 and J usage is TRBJ1-3, with D hard to call. The CDR3 spans 14 residues. The germline V and J ends were trimmed by 4 bases and 4 bases, with 14 bases remaining between them. Looked up from germline, CDR1 is SQVTM and CDR2 is ANQGSEA. CDR3 protein: CSVVPNKMGNTIYF. CDR3 in DNA: TGCAGCGTTGTCCCCAACAAGATGGGAAACACCATATATTTT.

The chain employs TRBV18 and TRBJ1-1, with D maybe TRBD1 (5 bases). The CDR3 extends over 15 amino acids. Germline lookup yields CDR1 KGHSH and CDR2 LQKENI. V gave up 5 bases and J gave up 1 base, with 14 bases separating them. CDR3 bases: TGTGCCAGCTCATCAGGGAGGACTGGGAACACTGAAGCTTTCTTT. Its translation is CASSSGRTGNTEAFF.

The chain couples TRBV19 to TRBJ1-1; 7 bases map to TRBD1. The CDR3 has 14 residues. V was clipped by 5 bases and J by 11 bases; unmatched bases: 14. CDR1 and CDR2 (germline): LNHDA, SQIVND (reference sequence). The CDR3 region has the DNA TGTGCCAGTAGTGGAAGAGACAGGGTTCTGGGGGCTTTCTTT. Protein product: CASSGRDRVLGAFF.

Turning to this clone: Other DNA sequences of this sample code for an identical CDR3. The chain employs TRBV19 and TRBJ1-6, with a tentative D call TRBD1 (5 bases). Between the trimmed V and J ends, which lost 6 bases and 10 bases, there was a span of 13 bases. Germline assignment: CDR1 LNHDA and CDR2 SQIVND (reference sequence). The CDR3 contains 13 residues. CDR3 residues: CASRRQGGSPLHF. For the CDR3, the DNA is TGTGCCAGTAGAAGGCAGGGTGGCTCACCCCTCCACTTT.

The V call is TRBV7-2, the J call TRBJ1-3, with TRBD1 matching over 9 bases. Germline loops: CDR1 SGHTA, CDR2 FQGNSA. Trimming cost V 3 bases and J 8 bases; bases outside gene matches: 8. The CDR3 extends over 15 amino acids. The chain's CDR3 is CASSFGQGRQDTIYF. The DNA of the CDR3 is TGTGCCAGCAGCTTCGGACAGGGGCGGCAAGACACCATATATTTT.

The chain couples TRBV7-9 to TRBJ2-1; 9 positions agree with TRBD2. The germline CDR1 and CDR2 sequences are SEHNR and FQNEAQ (reference sequence). The CDR3 is made up of 16 amino acids. The J segment lost 15 bases and the V segment lost 0 bases, leaving 15 bases of the junction unmatched. The CDR3 coding sequence is TGTGCCAGCAGCTTAGCGTATCAAGCGGGGGGCTTAAAGGTGTTCTTC. Residues: CASSLAYQAGGLKVFF.

This clone was detected once. This sample includes further DNA sequences coding for the same CDR3. The rearrangement links TRBV11-2 to TRBJ1-5; weak D call: TRBD1 (5 bases). This CDR3 spans 15 amino acids. Germline CDR1 and CDR2: SGHAT and FQNNGV. V lost 0 bases, J lost 3 bases, and 9 bases lay in between. The CDR3 sequence is CASSLDYRYNQPQHF. The DNA for the CDR3 is TGTGCCAGCAGCTTAGATTACAGGTACAATCAGCCCCAGCATTTT.

The chain combines TRBV5-5 with TRBJ2-3; D may be TRBD2 (5 bases). The CDR3 runs 15 residues. Germline lookup yields CDR1 SGHKS and CDR2 YYEKEE (reference sequence). Trimming took off 4 bases at V and 4 bases at J, with 16 bases between the two ends. The CDR3: CASSLSFARADTQYF. CDR3 nucleotide sequence: TGTGCCAGCAGCCTGTCTTTCGCGAGGGCAGATACGCAGTATTTT.